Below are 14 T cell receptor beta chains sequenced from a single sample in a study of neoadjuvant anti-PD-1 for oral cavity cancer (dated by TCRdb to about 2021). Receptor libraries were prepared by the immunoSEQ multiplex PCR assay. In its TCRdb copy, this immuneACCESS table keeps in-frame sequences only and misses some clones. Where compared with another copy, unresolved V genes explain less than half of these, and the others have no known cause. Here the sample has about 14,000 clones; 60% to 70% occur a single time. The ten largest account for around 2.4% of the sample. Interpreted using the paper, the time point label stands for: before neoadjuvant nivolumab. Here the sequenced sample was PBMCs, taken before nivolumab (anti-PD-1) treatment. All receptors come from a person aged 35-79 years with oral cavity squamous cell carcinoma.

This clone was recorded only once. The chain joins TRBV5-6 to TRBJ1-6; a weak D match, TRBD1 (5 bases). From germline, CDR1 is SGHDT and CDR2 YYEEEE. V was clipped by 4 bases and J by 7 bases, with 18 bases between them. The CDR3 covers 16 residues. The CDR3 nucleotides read TGTGCCAGCAGCCCTAGGGGAGGGGTGGGCAATTCACCCCTCCACTTT. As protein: CASSPRGGVGNSPLHF.

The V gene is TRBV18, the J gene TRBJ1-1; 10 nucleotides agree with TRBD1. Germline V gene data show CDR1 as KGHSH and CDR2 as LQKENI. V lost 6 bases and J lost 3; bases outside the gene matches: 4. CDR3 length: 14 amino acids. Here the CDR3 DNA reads TGTGCCAGCTCGGGGACAGGGGCGGACACTGAAGCTTTCTTT. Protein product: CASSGTGADTEAFF. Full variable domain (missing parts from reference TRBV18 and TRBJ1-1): NAGVMQNPRHLVRRRGQEARLRCSPMKGHSHVYWYRQLPEEGLKFMVYLQKENIIDESGMPKERFSAEFPKEGPSILRIQQVVRGDSAAYFCASSGTGADTEAFFGQGTRLTVV.

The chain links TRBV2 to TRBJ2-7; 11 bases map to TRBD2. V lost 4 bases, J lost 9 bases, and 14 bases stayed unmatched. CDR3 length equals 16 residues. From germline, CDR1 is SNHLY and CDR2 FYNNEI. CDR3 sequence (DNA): TGTGCCAGCAGTGCCTCTAGCGGGAGGCCCCTTCAGGGGCAGTACTTC. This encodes CASSASSGRPLQGQYF.

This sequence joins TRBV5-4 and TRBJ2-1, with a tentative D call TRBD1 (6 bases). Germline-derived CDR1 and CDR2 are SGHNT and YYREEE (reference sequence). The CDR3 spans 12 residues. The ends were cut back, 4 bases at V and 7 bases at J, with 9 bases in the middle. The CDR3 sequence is CASSRTENEQFF. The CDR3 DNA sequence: TGTGCCAGCAGCCGGACAGAGAATGAGCAGTTCTTC.

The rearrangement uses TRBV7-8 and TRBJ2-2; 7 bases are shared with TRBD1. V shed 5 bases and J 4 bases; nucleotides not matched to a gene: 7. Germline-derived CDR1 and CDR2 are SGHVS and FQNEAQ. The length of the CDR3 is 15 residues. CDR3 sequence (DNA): TGTGCCAGCAGCCCCCGGGACAGAACCACCGGGGAGCTGTTTTTT. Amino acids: CASSPRDRTTGELFF.

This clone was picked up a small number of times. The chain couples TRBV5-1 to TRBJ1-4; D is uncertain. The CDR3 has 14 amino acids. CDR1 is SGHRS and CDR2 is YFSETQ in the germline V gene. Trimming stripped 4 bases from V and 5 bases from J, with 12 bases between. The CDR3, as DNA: TGCGCCAGCAGCCCGACGGGGAAGAATGAAAAACTGTTTTTT. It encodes CASSPTGKNEKLFF. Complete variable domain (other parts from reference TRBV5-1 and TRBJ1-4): KAGVTQTPRYLIKTRGQQVTLSCSPISGHRSVSWYQQTPGQGLQFLFEYFSETQRNKGNFPGRFSGRQFSNSRSEMNVSTLELGDSALYLCASSPTGKNEKLFFGSGTQLSVL.

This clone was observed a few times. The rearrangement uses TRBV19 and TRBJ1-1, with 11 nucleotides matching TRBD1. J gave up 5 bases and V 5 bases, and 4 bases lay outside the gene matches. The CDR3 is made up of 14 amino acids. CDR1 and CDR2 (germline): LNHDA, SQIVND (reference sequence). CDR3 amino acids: CASSSGTGGTEAFF. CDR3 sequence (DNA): TGTGCCAGTAGTTCCGGGACAGGGGGGACTGAAGCTTTCTTT.

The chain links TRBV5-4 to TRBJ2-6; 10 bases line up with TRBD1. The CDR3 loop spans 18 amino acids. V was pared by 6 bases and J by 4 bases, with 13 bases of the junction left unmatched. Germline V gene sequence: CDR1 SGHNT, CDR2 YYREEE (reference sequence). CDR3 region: CASNPRDRGFSGANVLTF. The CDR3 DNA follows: TGTGCCAGCAACCCGAGGGACAGGGGTTTTTCCGGGGCCAACGTCCTGACTTTC.

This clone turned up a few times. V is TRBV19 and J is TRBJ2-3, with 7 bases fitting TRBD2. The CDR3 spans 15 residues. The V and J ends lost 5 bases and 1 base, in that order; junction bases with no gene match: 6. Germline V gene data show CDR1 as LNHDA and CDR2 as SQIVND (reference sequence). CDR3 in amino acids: CASSLLSGGTDTQYF. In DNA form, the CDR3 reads TGTGCCAGTAGTTTGTTAAGCGGGGGCACAGATACGCAGTATTTT.

The CDR3 loop is CASSKRPAGTGYNEQFF. DNA of the CDR3: TGTGCCAGCAGCAAAAGGCCCGCCGGGACAGGGTACAATGAGCAGTTCTTC. The V gene is TRBV7-8, the J gene TRBJ2-1; 9 positions match TRBD1. CDR1 and CDR2 from the germline V gene are SGHVS and FQNEAQ. V shed 5 bases and J 4 bases; nucleotides not matched to a gene: 12. The CDR3 runs to 17 residues. Filled out from reference TRBV7-8 and TRBJ2-1, the complete variable domain reads GAGVSQSPRYKVAKRGQDVALRCDPISGHVSLFWYQQALGQGPEFLTYFQNEAQLDKSGLPSDRFFAERPEGSVSTLKIQRTQQEDSAVYLCASSKRPAGTGYNEQFFGPGTRLTVL.

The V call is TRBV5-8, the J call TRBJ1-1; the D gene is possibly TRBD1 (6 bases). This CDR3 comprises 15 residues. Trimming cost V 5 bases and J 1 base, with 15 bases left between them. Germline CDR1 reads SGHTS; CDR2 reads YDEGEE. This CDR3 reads CASRMRVGGNTEAFF. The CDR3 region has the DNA TGTGCCAGCAGGATGCGTGTAGGGGGGAACACTGAAGCTTTCTTT.

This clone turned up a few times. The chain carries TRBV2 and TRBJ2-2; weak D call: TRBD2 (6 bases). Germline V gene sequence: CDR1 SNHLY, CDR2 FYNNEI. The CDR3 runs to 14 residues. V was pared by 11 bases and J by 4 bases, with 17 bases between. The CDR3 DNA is TGTGCCTCCCGAGCTGCGGGGACCACCGGGGAGCTGTTTTTT. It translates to CASRAAGTTGELFF.

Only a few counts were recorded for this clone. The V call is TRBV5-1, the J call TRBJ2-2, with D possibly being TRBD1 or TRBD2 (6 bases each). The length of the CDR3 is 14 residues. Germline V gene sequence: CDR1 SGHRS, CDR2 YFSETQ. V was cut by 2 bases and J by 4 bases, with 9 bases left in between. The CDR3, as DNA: TGCGCCAGCAGCTTTGGGGGGCGCACCGGGGAGCTGTTTTTT. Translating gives CASSFGGRTGELFF.

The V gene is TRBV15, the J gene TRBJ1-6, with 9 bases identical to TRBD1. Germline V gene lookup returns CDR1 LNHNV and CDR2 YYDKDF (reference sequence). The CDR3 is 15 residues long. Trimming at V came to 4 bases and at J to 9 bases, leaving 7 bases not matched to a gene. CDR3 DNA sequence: TGTGCCACCAGCACACCGGGACAGGGAAGTTCACCCCTCCACTTT. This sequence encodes CATSTPGQGSSPLHF.